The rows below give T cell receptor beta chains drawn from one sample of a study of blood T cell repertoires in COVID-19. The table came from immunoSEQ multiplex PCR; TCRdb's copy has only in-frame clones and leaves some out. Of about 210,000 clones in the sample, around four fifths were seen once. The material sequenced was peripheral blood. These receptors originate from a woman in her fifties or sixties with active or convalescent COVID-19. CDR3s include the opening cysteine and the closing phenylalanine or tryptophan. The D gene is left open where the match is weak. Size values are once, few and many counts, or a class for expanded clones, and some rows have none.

CDR3nt: TGCGCCAGCAGCCAAGATTCGGGCTTAGCGGGGGCCTACGAGCAGTACTTC
CDR3aa: CASSQDSGLAGAYEQYF
d_gene: TRBD2
v_gene: TRBV4-1
abundance: NA
j_gene: TRBJ2-7

CDR3nt: TGTGCCAGCAGTAACCGGGACAGTCTTCCCTACGAGCAGTACTTC
CDR3aa: CASSNRDSLPYEQYF
d_gene: TRBD1
v_gene: TRBV6-5
abundance: NA
j_gene: TRBJ2-7

CDR3nt: TGTGCTAGTGGTCCGGGGACAGAGAACACTGAAGCTTTCTTT
CDR3aa: CASGPGTENTEAFF
d_gene: TRBD1
v_gene: TRBV12-5
abundance: NA
j_gene: TRBJ1-1

CDR3nt: TGTGCCAGCAGCGCCCCAGGGGATACGCAGTATTTT
CDR3aa: CASSAPGDTQYF
d_gene: NA
v_gene: TRBV5-4
abundance: NA
j_gene: TRBJ2-3

CDR3nt: TGTGCCAGCAGATGGCAAGGGGTGGATGGCTACACCTTC
CDR3aa: CASRWQGVDGYTF
d_gene: NA
v_gene: TRBV7-9
abundance: NA
j_gene: TRBJ1-2

CDR3nt: TGTGCCAGCAGTTTAAGGGGACAGTCCCAGTACTTC
CDR3aa: CASSLRGQSQYF
d_gene: TRBD1
v_gene: TRBV28
abundance: NA
j_gene: TRBJ2-5

CDR3nt: TGTGCCAGCAGCTTAGCGCTTACTAGCGGGGGGGTTACCTACAATGAGCAGTTCTTC
CDR3aa: CASSLALTSGGVTYNEQFF
d_gene: TRBD2
v_gene: TRBV7-8
abundance: NA
j_gene: TRBJ2-1

CDR3nt: TGTGCCAGCAGCCCGGACACCAACTATGGCTACACCTTC
CDR3aa: CASSPDTNYGYTF
d_gene: NA
v_gene: TRBV11-2
abundance: NA
j_gene: TRBJ1-2

CDR3nt: TGCAGCGTTGGCGGCCAGCTAAACACTGAAGCTTTCTTT
CDR3aa: CSVGGQLNTEAFF
d_gene: NA
v_gene: TRBV29-1
abundance: NA
j_gene: TRBJ1-1

CDR3nt: TGCGCCAGCAGCGGGGAGCCTGGAGGTCACACCGGGGAGCTGTTTTTT
CDR3aa: CASSGEPGGHTGELFF
d_gene: NA
v_gene: TRBV5-1
abundance: NA
j_gene: TRBJ2-2

CDR3nt: TGCGCCAGCAGCCCCGTAGCGGGGCGGGTGTACAATGAGCAGTTCTTC
CDR3aa: CASSPVAGRVYNEQFF
d_gene: TRBD2
v_gene: TRBV5-1
abundance: NA
j_gene: TRBJ2-1

CDR3nt: TGTGCCAGCAGTTTCGGCGGCACAGGGCGGAATTCACCCCTCCACTTT
CDR3aa: CASSFGGTGRNSPLHF
d_gene: NA
v_gene: TRBV28
abundance: NA
j_gene: TRBJ1-6

CDR3nt: TGTGCCACCAGCAGAGATCGTAGACAGAAAGAGACCCAGTACTTC
CDR3aa: CATSRDRRQKETQYF
d_gene: NA
v_gene: TRBV15
abundance: once
j_gene: TRBJ2-5

CDR3nt: TGCGCCAGCAGTCCGAGGCAGGGGGATGGCTACACCTTC
CDR3aa: CASSPRQGDGYTF
d_gene: TRBD1
v_gene: TRBV10-1
abundance: NA
j_gene: TRBJ1-2

CDR3nt: TGTGCCAGTAGTATTGGGCCGACAAGTCCAACCCTCCACTTT
CDR3aa: CASSIGPTSPTLHF
d_gene: NA
v_gene: TRBV19
abundance: NA
j_gene: TRBJ1-6

CDR3nt: TGTGCCATCACTCAGGGGGCCGGGGAGCTGTTTTTT
CDR3aa: CAITQGAGELFF
d_gene: TRBD1
v_gene: TRBV2
abundance: NA
j_gene: TRBJ2-2

CDR3nt: TGTGCCAGCTCCCCCAGCGGGAGGGTTGCCGAGCAGTACTTC
CDR3aa: CASSPSGRVAEQYF
d_gene: TRBD2
v_gene: TRBV18
abundance: NA
j_gene: TRBJ2-7

CDR3nt: TGTGCCAGCAGCTTGGACACAGGGGGTTCACCCCTCCACTTT
CDR3aa: CASSLDTGGSPLHF
d_gene: TRBD1
v_gene: TRBV5-4
abundance: NA
j_gene: TRBJ1-6

CDR3nt: TGTGCCAGCAGCCCGGGACTAGCGGGGTCTGGGCAGTTCTTC
CDR3aa: CASSPGLAGSGQFF
d_gene: TRBD2
v_gene: TRBV3-1/TRBV3-2
abundance: NA
j_gene: TRBJ2-1

CDR3nt: TGTGCCAGCACAAACAGGGGGACACAAATAAACATTCAGTACTTC
CDR3aa: CASTNRGTQINIQYF
d_gene: TRBD1
v_gene: TRBV2
abundance: NA
j_gene: TRBJ2-4

CDR3nt: TGCGCCAGCAGCTTGGTGGCAGGAGGTGCAGATACGCAGTATTTT
CDR3aa: CASSLVAGGADTQYF
d_gene: NA
v_gene: TRBV5-1
abundance: NA
j_gene: TRBJ2-3

CDR3nt: TGTGCCAGCAGCCCCGGGACTAGCGGGAGGGCTAGCAATGAGCAGTTCTTC
CDR3aa: CASSPGTSGRASNEQFF
d_gene: TRBD2
v_gene: TRBV7-3
abundance: NA
j_gene: TRBJ2-1

CDR3nt: TGTGCCAGCAGCTTGGTGCTGGGGCGGAATTCACCCCTCCACTTT
CDR3aa: CASSLVLGRNSPLHF
d_gene: NA
v_gene: TRBV7-9
abundance: NA
j_gene: TRBJ1-6

CDR3nt: TGCGCCAGCAGTTCGGCACAGAACTATGGCTACACCTTC
CDR3aa: CASSSAQNYGYTF
d_gene: NA
v_gene: TRBV10-1
abundance: NA
j_gene: TRBJ1-2

CDR3nt: TGTGCCAGCAGCGTCCCAACCGGGGGGGCAGATACGCAGTATTTT
CDR3aa: CASSVPTGGADTQYF
d_gene: TRBD2
v_gene: TRBV9
abundance: once
j_gene: TRBJ2-3

CDR3nt: TGTGCCAGCAGCTTGGCAGGGTCTAGTAGGGATAGCAATCAGCCCCAGCATTTT
CDR3aa: CASSLAGSSRDSNQPQHF
d_gene: NA
v_gene: TRBV5-4
abundance: NA
j_gene: TRBJ1-5

CDR3nt: TGTGCCAGCAGTTCTGGGAGAAGGAATAGAGAGACCCAGTACTTC
CDR3aa: CASSSGRRNRETQYF
d_gene: NA
v_gene: TRBV28
abundance: NA
j_gene: TRBJ2-5

CDR3nt: TGTGCCACCAGTGTCGGTTCTAGCACAGATACGCAGTATTTT
CDR3aa: CATSVGSSTDTQYF
d_gene: NA
v_gene: TRBV24-1
abundance: NA
j_gene: TRBJ2-3

CDR3nt: TGTGCCAGCAGTCTCGGGGCAGGGGCGAACACTGAAGCTTTCTTT
CDR3aa: CASSLGAGANTEAFF
d_gene: NA
v_gene: TRBV6-4
abundance: NA
j_gene: TRBJ1-1

CDR3nt: TGTGCCAGCAGTTACGTCGAGAATCAGCCCCAGCATTTT
CDR3aa: CASSYVENQPQHF
d_gene: NA
v_gene: TRBV6-6
abundance: NA
j_gene: TRBJ1-5

CDR3nt: TGTGCCAGCACCGGGGCGGGGACAGGGGTAGGAAACACCATATATTTT
CDR3aa: CASTGAGTGVGNTIYF
d_gene: TRBD1
v_gene: TRBV28
abundance: NA
j_gene: TRBJ1-3

CDR3nt: TGTGCCAGCAGCCTGAGCGGGGGGGCCCACAATGAGCAGTTCTTC
CDR3aa: CASSLSGGAHNEQFF
d_gene: TRBD2
v_gene: TRBV3-1/TRBV3-2
abundance: NA
j_gene: TRBJ2-1

CDR3nt: TGTGCCATCAGCGGACAGTCTTCCTATGGCTACACCTTC
CDR3aa: CAISGQSSYGYTF
d_gene: NA
v_gene: TRBV10-3
abundance: NA
j_gene: TRBJ1-2

CDR3nt: TGTGCCAGCGGCGGGATCTCCTACGAGCAGTACTTC
CDR3aa: CASGGISYEQYF
d_gene: NA
v_gene: TRBV6-1
abundance: once
j_gene: TRBJ2-7

CDR3nt: TGTGCCAGCAGCATCAGGGGGGCCACCTACAATGAGCAGTTCTTC
CDR3aa: CASSIRGATYNEQFF
d_gene: NA
v_gene: TRBV9
abundance: few
j_gene: TRBJ2-1

CDR3nt: TGTGCCAGTTGGGGAACCGGGAGAAGGGGCTACACCTTC
CDR3aa: CASWGTGRRGYTF
d_gene: NA
v_gene: TRBV19
abundance: few
j_gene: TRBJ1-2

CDR3nt: TGTGCCATCAGTTCTCAGGGGGCCAACGATGGCTACACCTTC
CDR3aa: CAISSQGANDGYTF
d_gene: TRBD1
v_gene: TRBV10-3
abundance: few
j_gene: TRBJ1-2

CDR3nt: TGTGCCAGCAGCTCGGGACAGCGCTTTAATTCACCCCTCCACTTT
CDR3aa: CASSSGQRFNSPLHF
d_gene: TRBD1
v_gene: TRBV6-5
abundance: NA
j_gene: TRBJ1-6

CDR3nt: TGTGCTAGTGGTTTGGTTCATTATGAGGCCTACCAAGAGACCCAGTACTTC
CDR3aa: CASGLVHYEAYQETQYF
d_gene: NA
v_gene: TRBV12-5
abundance: NA
j_gene: TRBJ2-5

CDR3nt: TGTGCTAGTGGTCTACTAAGCGGGAGAGGGGCAGAGACCCAGTACTTC
CDR3aa: CASGLLSGRGAETQYF
d_gene: TRBD2
v_gene: TRBV12-5
abundance: NA
j_gene: TRBJ2-5

CDR3nt: TGCGCCAGCAGCCAAGAAGAGGGGGTGGGCACTGAAGCTTTCTTT
CDR3aa: CASSQEEGVGTEAFF
d_gene: NA
v_gene: TRBV4-1
abundance: NA
j_gene: TRBJ1-1

CDR3nt: TGTGCCAGCAGTTCCCTGGGACAGGGGGGAAGGTCTGAAGCTTTCTTT
CDR3aa: CASSSLGQGGRSEAFF
d_gene: TRBD1
v_gene: TRBV6-6
abundance: NA
j_gene: TRBJ1-1

CDR3nt: TGTGCCAGCAGCCCGCTAGCGGGGGCCTACGGGGAGCAGTTCTTC
CDR3aa: CASSPLAGAYGEQFF
d_gene: TRBD2
v_gene: TRBV5-5
abundance: NA
j_gene: TRBJ2-1

CDR3nt: TGTGCCACCAGCAGAGAGAACTCTCCGGGACAGGGGTTCGGGCTGTTTTTT
CDR3aa: CATSRENSPGQGFGLFF
d_gene: TRBD1
v_gene: TRBV15
abundance: once
j_gene: TRBJ1-4

CDR3nt: TGTGCCAGCAGTGCCGGGACTAGCGGGTACAATGAGCAGTTCTTC
CDR3aa: CASSAGTSGYNEQFF
d_gene: TRBD2
v_gene: TRBV7-3
abundance: NA
j_gene: TRBJ2-1

CDR3nt: TGTGCCAGCAGCCAGGGCAGGGCCCGTGTCCATGGCTACACCTTC
CDR3aa: CASSQGRARVHGYTF
d_gene: NA
v_gene: TRBV3-1/TRBV3-2
abundance: NA
j_gene: TRBJ1-2

CDR3nt: TGTGCCAGCAGTGACCGTAGTGCTAATGAAAAACTGTTTTTT
CDR3aa: CASSDRSANEKLFF
d_gene: NA
v_gene: TRBV6-1
abundance: few
j_gene: TRBJ1-4

CDR3nt: TGCGCCAGCCGCCCGCAGCCAGGAAGCAATCAGCCCCAGCATTTT
CDR3aa: CASRPQPGSNQPQHF
d_gene: NA
v_gene: TRBV5-1
abundance: NA
j_gene: TRBJ1-5

CDR3nt: TGTGCCAGCAGTGCCCCGGGCAGGGCCTTGGATGGCTACACCTTC
CDR3aa: CASSAPGRALDGYTF
d_gene: NA
v_gene: TRBV25-1
abundance: NA
j_gene: TRBJ1-2

CDR3nt: TGTGCCAGCAGCAGGGCCAACTATGGCTACACCTTC
CDR3aa: CASSRANYGYTF
d_gene: NA
v_gene: TRBV28
abundance: NA
j_gene: TRBJ1-2

CDR3nt: TGTGCCAGTACCCAACCCTCCGGGGTGGGTAGCAATCAGCCCCAGCATTTT
CDR3aa: CASTQPSGVGSNQPQHF
d_gene: NA
v_gene: TRBV19
abundance: NA
j_gene: TRBJ1-5

CDR3nt: TGTGCCAGCAGCCAGGGGGCCATTAGCAATCAGCCCCAGCATTTT
CDR3aa: CASSQGAISNQPQHF
d_gene: NA
v_gene: TRBV21-1
abundance: NA
j_gene: TRBJ1-5

CDR3nt: TGTGCCAGCAGCCCGGGGGGGGACGGGGGGTATGAGCAGTTCTTC
CDR3aa: CASSPGGDGGYEQFF
d_gene: TRBD2
v_gene: TRBV6-5
abundance: NA
j_gene: TRBJ2-1

CDR3nt: TGTGCTAGTGGTCCGGGGGACAGGTCCTATGGCTACACCTTC
CDR3aa: CASGPGDRSYGYTF
d_gene: TRBD1
v_gene: TRBV12-5
abundance: once
j_gene: TRBJ1-2